This T cell receptor beta chain appears in the sequencing data of a study of Ad26.COV2.S vaccination and SARS-CoV-2 variants. Looking at the study overall: Ad26.COV2.S shots went into the muscle once or twice, 56 days apart.

Method: immunoSEQ multiplex PCR; TCRdb's copy keeps in-frame clones and lacks some. The table lists 380,000 or so clones, approximately 90% of them singletons, with approximately 5.9% in the top ten. On this clone itself: The antigen remains unidentified.

This CDR3 region has 15 residues. Germline CDR1 SGDLS, CDR2 YYNGEE. V lost 0 bases and J 0 bases, leaving 7 bases between the germline ends. Overall study findings and caveats: Compared with placebo recipients, vaccine recipients had higher spike-specific TCR breadth.

Treatment described: some 20 received Ad26.COV2.S at low or high dose, single or two shots; a few received placebo; per-sample allocation not given. Day 63 after the first vaccine or placebo injection was the time point for sampling. This sequence was found in a person aged 18-65 years who received the Ad26.COV2.S COVID-19 vaccine or a placebo. Sequencing was performed on peripheral blood, taken in a trial of Ad26.COV2.S vaccine versus placebo. V gene TRBV9 combines with J gene TRBJ2-4, with unresolved D. The CDR3 sequence: CASSVDGVAKNIQYF. CDR3 bases: TGTGCCAGCAGCGTAGATGGGGTAGCCAAAAACATTCAGTACTTC.